One TCR beta chain is described in this entry. This clone was seen a few times. It has no known antigen specificity. The input lacks base qualities; no much larger clone sits a single base away. The sample originates from a study of blood T cell repertoires in COVID-19 (dated by TCRdb to 2019 to 2021). Concerning the study at large: Collaborator samples came from the United States, Italy and Spain and covered acute and convalescent phases of COVID-19. The prospective study material was composed of cDNA or gDNA derived from T cells, B-cell-depleted T cells, or PBMCs. Subjects who had been exposed to COVID-19, were actively infected with it, or had recovered from it provided the deeply sampled blood TCRbeta repertoires that made up the dataset. A freely available public database, intended as a resource for researchers studying the immune response to SARS-CoV-2, is where the repertoires were released. The samples were drawn from two sources: the first 160 participants of the ongoing ImmuneRACE study, and about 1,300 subjects contributed by 6 global collaborators. Sample metadata almost always included a de-identified subject ID, COVID-19 status, age in years and sex. Where HLA class I and class II types were available, the types were taken from metadata supplied by the sample provider, not from assay-based typing. Study-wide conclusions, independent of this receptor: The amount of clinical and demographic metadata varied by source and participant and was provided uncurated.

V is cut back by 0 bases and J by 2 bases, with 4 bases in the junction unmatched. The CDR3 spans 15 residues, from the cysteine through the phenylalanine. Left in the record is the CDR3 DNA by itself, 45 bases read in frame from the first base. The germline V gene (reference sequence) gives CDR1 as SGHKS and CDR2 as YYEKEE. The collaborating institutions used their own protocols to collect whole blood in K2EDTA tubes. Collaborator samples were shipped for TCRbeta analysis as frozen whole blood, isolated PBMCs, or DNA extracted from either sample type. The immunoSEQ Assay, a bias-controlled multiplex PCR, was used to amplify TCRbeta CDR3 regions from genomic DNA. As for the authors' bioinformatics: Nucleated cell counts per sample were estimated from amplification of reference gene primers within the assay. Sequence reads were collapsed and filtered to measure the absolute abundance of every unique TCRbeta CDR3 rearrangement. For each sample, productive Simpson clonality was calculated as the square root of Simpson's diversity index across productive rearrangements. What TCRdb holds here is the immuneACCESS table cut down to in-frame rearrangements. Part of the clones is not present; checked against another copy, under half of the missing clones reflect an unresolved V gene, and the others are unexplained. That table furnishes V, J and clone size, whereas the DNA furnished D and trimming. The sample has approximately 97,000 clones on record, about four fifths of them singletons. Jointly, the top ten make up approximately 4.5% of the sample.

The sequenced sample consisted of peripheral blood. The receptor was derived from a human donor in a cohort sampled during active COVID-19. The chain is encoded by TRBV5-5 joined to TRBJ2-5, and TRBD2 matches 7 of the central bases. Here the CDR3 is given as CASSLEVGLQETQYF. The nucleotide sequence is given as TGTGCCAGCAGCTTGGAAGTGGGACTACAAGAGACCCAGTACTTC. Joined to the reference TRBV5-5 and TRBJ2-5 proteins, this CDR3 gives the full variable domain: DAGVTQSPTHLIKTRGQQVTLRCSPISGHKSVSWYQQVLGQGPQFIFQYYEKEERGRGNFPDRFSARQFPNYSSELNVNALLLGDSALYLCASSLEVGLQETQYFGPGTRLLVL.